This T cell receptor beta chain emerged from a study of T-cell reconstitution after alpha-beta-depleted transplantation in children. This clonotype has only a few counts. An end of the junction differs from the germline gene, which may be a read error. The CDR3 has 15 residues. Germline assignment: CDR1 SGHRS and CDR2 YFSETQ. For TCRbeta, the library was prepared with unique molecular identifiers. TCRdb independently ran MiXCR on the PCR reads; one entry per CDR3 protein. The sample shows fewer than 1 million distinct CDR3 sequences, roughly 15% of them seen only once. This clonotype was obtained from a male patient under 18 who had a stem cell transplant for acute lymphoblastic leukemia, so the T cells may come from the graft donor. The sequences come from PBMCs, mostly from graft donor cells, collected 360 days after TCRalphabeta/CD19-depleted stem cell transplant. The V gene is TRBV5-1, the J gene TRBJ1-3; D unclear. In DNA, the CDR3 is TGCGCCACCAGCTTGGAGTCGGGCAAAGGAAACACCATATATTTT. Translating it yields CATSLESGKGNTIYF.